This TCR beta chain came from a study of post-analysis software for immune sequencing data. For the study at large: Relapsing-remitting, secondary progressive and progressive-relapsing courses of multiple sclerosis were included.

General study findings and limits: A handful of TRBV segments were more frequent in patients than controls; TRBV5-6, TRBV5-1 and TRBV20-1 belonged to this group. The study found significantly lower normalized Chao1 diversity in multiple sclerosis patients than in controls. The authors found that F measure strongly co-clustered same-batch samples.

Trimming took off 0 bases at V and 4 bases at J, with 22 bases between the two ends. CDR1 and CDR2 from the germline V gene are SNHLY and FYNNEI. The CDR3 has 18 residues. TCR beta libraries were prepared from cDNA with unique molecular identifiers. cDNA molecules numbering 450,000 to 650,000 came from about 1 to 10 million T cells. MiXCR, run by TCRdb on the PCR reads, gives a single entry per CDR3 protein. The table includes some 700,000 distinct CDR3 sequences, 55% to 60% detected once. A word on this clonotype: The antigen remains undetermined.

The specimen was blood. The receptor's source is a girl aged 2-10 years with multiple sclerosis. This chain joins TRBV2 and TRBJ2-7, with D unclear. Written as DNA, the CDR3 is TGTGCCAGCAGTGAAGCGCTTCGAGACCCCAGATACAGATACGAGCAGTACTTC. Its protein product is CASSEALRDPRYRYEQYF.